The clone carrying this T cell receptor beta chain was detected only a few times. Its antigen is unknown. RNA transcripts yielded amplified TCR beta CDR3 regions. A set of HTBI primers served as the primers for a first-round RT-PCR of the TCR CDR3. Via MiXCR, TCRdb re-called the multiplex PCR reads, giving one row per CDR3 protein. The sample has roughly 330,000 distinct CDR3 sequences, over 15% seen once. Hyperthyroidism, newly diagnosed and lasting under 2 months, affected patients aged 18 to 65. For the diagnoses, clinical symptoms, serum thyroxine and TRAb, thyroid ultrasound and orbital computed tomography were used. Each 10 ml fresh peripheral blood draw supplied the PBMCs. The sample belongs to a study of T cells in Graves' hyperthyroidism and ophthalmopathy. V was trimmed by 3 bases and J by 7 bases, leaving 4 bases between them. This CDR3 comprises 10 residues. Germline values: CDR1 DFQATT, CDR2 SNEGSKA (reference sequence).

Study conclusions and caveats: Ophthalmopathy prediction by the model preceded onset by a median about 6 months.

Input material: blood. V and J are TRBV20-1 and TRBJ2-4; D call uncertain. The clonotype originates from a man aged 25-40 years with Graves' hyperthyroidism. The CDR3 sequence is CSASPNIQYF. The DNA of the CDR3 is TGCAGTGCTAGTCCCAACATTCAGTACTTC.